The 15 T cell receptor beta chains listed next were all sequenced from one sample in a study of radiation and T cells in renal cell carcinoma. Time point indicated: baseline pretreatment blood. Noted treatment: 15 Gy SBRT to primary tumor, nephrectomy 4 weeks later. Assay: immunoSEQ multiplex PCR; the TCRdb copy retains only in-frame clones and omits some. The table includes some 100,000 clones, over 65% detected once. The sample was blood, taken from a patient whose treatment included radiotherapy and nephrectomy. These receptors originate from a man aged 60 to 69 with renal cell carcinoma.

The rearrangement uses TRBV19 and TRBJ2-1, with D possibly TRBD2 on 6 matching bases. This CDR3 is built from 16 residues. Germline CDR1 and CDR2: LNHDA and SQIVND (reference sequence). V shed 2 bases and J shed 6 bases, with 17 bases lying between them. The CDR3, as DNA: TGTGCCAGTAGTATACCTCCCCCGGGAGCCGGCAATGAGCAGTTCTTC. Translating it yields CASSIPPPGAGNEQFF.

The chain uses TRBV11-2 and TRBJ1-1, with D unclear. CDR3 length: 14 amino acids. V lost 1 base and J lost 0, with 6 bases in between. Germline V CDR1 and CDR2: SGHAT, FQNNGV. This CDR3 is CASSLVSVNTEAFF. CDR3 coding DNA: TGTGCCAGCAGCTTAGTTTCGGTGAACACTGAAGCTTTCTTT.

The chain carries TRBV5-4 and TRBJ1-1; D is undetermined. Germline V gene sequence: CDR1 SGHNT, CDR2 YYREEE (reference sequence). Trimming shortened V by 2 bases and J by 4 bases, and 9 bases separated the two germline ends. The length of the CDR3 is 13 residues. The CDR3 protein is CASSFPGSTEAFF. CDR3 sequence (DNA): TGTGCCAGCAGCTTTCCGGGAAGCACTGAAGCTTTCTTT.

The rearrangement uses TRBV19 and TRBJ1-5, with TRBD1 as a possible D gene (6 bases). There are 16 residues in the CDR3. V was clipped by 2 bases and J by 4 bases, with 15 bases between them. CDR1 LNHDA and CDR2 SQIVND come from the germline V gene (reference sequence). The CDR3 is CASSIFGGGGNQPQHF. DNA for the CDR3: TGTGCCAGTAGTATATTCGGGGGGGGCGGGAATCAGCCCCAGCATTTT. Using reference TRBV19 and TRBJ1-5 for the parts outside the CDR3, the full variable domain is DGGITQSPKYLFRKEGQNVTLSCEQNLNHDAMYWYRQDPGQGLRLIYYSQIVNDFQKGDIAEGYSVSREKKESFPLTVTSAQKNPTAFYLCASSIFGGGGNQPQHFGDGTRLSIL.

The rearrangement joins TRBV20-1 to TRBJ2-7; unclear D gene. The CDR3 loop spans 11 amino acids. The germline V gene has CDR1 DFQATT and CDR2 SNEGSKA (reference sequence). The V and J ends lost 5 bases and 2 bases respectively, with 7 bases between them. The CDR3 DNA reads TGCAGTGCTCTTCAGACCTACGAGCAGTACTTC. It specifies CSALQTYEQYF.

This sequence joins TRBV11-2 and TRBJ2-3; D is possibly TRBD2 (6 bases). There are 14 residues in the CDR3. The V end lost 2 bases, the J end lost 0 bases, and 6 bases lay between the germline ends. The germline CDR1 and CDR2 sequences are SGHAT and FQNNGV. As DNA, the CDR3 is TGTGCCAGCAGCTTAAGCGGGAGCACAGATACGCAGTATTTT. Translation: CASSLSGSTDTQYF.

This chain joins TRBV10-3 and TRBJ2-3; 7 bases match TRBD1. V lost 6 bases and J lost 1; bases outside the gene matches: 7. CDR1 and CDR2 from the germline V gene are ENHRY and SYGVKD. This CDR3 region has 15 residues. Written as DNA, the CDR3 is TGTGCCATCAGCCCCAGGGGGACGGGCACAGATACGCAGTATTTT. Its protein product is CAISPRGTGTDTQYF.

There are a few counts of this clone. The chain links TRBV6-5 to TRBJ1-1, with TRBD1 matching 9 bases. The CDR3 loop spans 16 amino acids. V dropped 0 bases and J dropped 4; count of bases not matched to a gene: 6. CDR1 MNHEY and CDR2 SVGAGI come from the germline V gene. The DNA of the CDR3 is TGTGCCAGCAGTTACTCGACACAGGGGGCTCGCACTGAAGCTTTCTTT. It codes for CASSYSTQGARTEAFF.

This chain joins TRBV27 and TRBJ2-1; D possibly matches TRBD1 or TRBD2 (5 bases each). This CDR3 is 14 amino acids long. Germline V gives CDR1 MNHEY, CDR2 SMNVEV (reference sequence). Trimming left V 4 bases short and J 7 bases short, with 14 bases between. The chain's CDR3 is CASSSTREGNEQFF. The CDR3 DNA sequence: TGTGCCAGCAGTTCGACGAGAGAGGGGAATGAGCAGTTCTTC.

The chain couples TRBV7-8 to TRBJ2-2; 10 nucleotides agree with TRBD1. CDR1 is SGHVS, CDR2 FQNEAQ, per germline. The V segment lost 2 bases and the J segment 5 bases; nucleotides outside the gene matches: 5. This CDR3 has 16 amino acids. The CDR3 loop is CASSLRDRGYTGELFF. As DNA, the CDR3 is TGTGCCAGCAGCTTAAGGGACAGGGGATATACCGGGGAGCTGTTTTTT.

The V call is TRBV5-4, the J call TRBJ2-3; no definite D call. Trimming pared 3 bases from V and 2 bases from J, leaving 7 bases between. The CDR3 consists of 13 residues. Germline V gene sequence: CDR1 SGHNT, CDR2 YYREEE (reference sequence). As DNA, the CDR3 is TGTGCCAGCAGCTCGAAGGACACAGATACGCAGTATTTT. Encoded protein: CASSSKDTDTQYF.

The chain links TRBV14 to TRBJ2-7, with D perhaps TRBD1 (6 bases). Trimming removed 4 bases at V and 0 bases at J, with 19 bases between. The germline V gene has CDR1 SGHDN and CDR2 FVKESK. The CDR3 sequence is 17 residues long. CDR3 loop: CASSPWGQGLHSYEQYF. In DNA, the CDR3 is TGTGCCAGCAGCCCCTGGGGGCAGGGGCTCCACTCCTACGAGCAGTACTTC. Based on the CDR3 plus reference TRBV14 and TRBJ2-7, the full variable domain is EAGVTQFPSHSVIEKGQTVTLRCDPISGHDNLYWYRRVMGKEIKFLLHFVKESKQDESGMPNNRFLAERTGGTYSTLKVQPAELEDSGVYFCASSPWGQGLHSYEQYFGPGTRLTVT.

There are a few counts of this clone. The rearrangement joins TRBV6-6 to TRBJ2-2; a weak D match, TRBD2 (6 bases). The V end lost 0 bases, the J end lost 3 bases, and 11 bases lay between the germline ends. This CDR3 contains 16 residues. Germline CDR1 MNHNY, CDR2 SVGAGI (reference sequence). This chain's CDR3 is CASSYSYPGDTGELFF. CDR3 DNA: TGTGCCAGCAGTTACTCTTACCCGGGAGACACCGGGGAGCTGTTTTTT.

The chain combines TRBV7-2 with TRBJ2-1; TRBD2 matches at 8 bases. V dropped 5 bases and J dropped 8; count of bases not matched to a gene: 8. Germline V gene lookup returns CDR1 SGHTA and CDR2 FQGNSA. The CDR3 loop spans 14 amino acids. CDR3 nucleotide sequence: TGTGCCAGCAGCCCACAAGCCGGGAGGGATGAGCAGTTCTTC. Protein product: CASSPQAGRDEQFF.

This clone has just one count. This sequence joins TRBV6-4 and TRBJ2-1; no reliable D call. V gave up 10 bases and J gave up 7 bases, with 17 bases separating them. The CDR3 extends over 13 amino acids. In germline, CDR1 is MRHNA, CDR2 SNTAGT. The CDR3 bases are TGTGCCACCGCGAAGGACGCGGCTAATGAGCAGTTCTTC. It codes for CATAKDAANEQFF.